This TCR beta chain was identified in a study of Ad26.COV2.S vaccination and SARS-CoV-2 variants. Described treatment: approximately 18 received Ad26.COV2.S at low or high dose, single or two shots; about 5 received placebo; per-sample allocation not given. The samples were gathered on day 63 after the first injection of vaccine or placebo. A Boston adult aged 18-55 years was the donor. This CDR3 region has 13 residues. Trimming pared 5 bases from V and 1 base from J, leaving 8 bases between. Germline V gene data show CDR1 as SNHLY and CDR2 as FYNNEI. Generated by immunoSEQ multiplex PCR, the TCRdb table keeps only in-frame clones and is missing some. The table includes about 440,000 clones, 87% detected once.

The clonotype was recovered from a person aged 18-60 years who received the Ad26.COV2.S COVID-19 vaccine or a placebo. The source was peripheral blood, collected in a trial of Ad26.COV2.S vaccine versus placebo. The V gene is TRBV2, the J gene TRBJ1-1; D might be TRBD1 (6 bases). The CDR3 spells CASSQQGNTEAFF. The CDR3, as DNA: TGTGCCAGCAGTCAACAGGGGAACACTGAAGCTTTCTTT.